The 18 T cell receptor beta chains listed next were all sequenced from one sample in a study of early T cells in non-severe SARS-CoV-2 infection. TCRdb analysed the 5' RACE reads with MiXCR anew, one entry per CDR3 protein. The sample records 50,000 to 70,000 distinct CDR3 sequences, around 13% being singletons. What was sequenced was whole blood. Every receptor here comes from an adult who was a healthcare worker with PCR-confirmed SARS-CoV-2 infection or an uninfected control (not recorded which).

The sample holds a few counts of this clonotype. The chain is built from TRBV7-9 and TRBJ1-1, with 7 nucleotides matching TRBD1. The CDR3 extends over 18 amino acids. Trimming at V came to 5 bases and at J to 0 bases, leaving 15 bases not matched to a gene. The V gene's germline CDR1 is SEHNR and CDR2 FQNEAQ (reference sequence). The CDR3 nucleotides read TGTGCCAGCAGCCTAAAGCTTATTGGGACAGTGATGAACACTGAAGCTTTCTTT. As protein: CASSLKLIGTVMNTEAFF.

This clonotype has a handful of counts. V and J are TRBV2 and TRBJ2-1; 9 bases match TRBD2. The CDR3 has 15 amino acids. Losses at the gene ends were 6 bases for V and 1 base for J; bases not matched to a gene: 4. Germline lookup yields CDR1 SNHLY and CDR2 FYNNEI. The CDR3 spells CASRPTSGSYNEQFF. CDR3 coding DNA: TGTGCCAGCAGACCTACTAGCGGGTCCTACAATGAGCAGTTCTTC.

The sample holds many counts of this clonotype. V usage is TRBV7-9 and J usage is TRBJ1-1; D is unclear. V shed 0 bases and J shed 4 bases, with 6 bases lying between them. The CDR3 spans 13 residues. Per the germline V gene, CDR1 is SEHNR and CDR2 is FQNEAQ (reference sequence). The DNA of the CDR3 is TGTGCCAGCAGCTTAGCCGCCGGCACTGAAGCTTTCTTT. It yields the protein CASSLAAGTEAFF.

V is TRBV4-2 and J is TRBJ1-1; D may be TRBD1 (5 bases). Trimming pared 0 bases from V and 6 bases from J, leaving 11 bases between. CDR1 LGHNA and CDR2 YNFKEQ come from the germline V gene. The CDR3 has 14 residues. CDR3 sequence reads: CASSQEGEGPEAFF. In nucleotides, the CDR3 is TGTGCCAGCAGCCAAGAGGGGGAGGGGCCTGAAGCTTTCTTT.

This chain links TRBV7-9 with TRBJ2-7; 12 bases agree with TRBD2. The V gene's germline CDR1 is SEHNR and CDR2 FQNEAQ (reference sequence). Trimming took 4 bases from V and 0 from J; bases not matched to a gene: 7. The length of the CDR3 is 17 residues. The CDR3 is CASSSGGLAGNSYEQYF. The CDR3 DNA reads TGTGCCAGCAGCTCCGGAGGACTAGCGGGGAACTCCTACGAGCAGTACTTC. Complete variable domain (other parts from reference TRBV7-9 and TRBJ2-7): DTGVSQNPRHKITKRGQNVTFRCDPISEHNRLYWYRQTLGQGPEFLTYFQNEAQLEKSRLLSDRFSAERPKGSFSTLEIQRTEQGDSAMYLCASSSGGLAGNSYEQYFGPGTRLTVT.

This chain connects TRBV7-4 to TRBJ2-3, with TRBD2 matching 15 bases. The J segment lost 0 bases and the V segment lost 5 bases, leaving 6 bases of the junction unmatched. The CDR3 consists of 18 residues. CDR1 is SGHVT and CDR2 is SQSDAQ in the germline V gene. In DNA, the CDR3 is TGTGCCAGCAGCGGACCGGGACTAGCGGGGGGAAGCACAGATACGCAGTATTTT. This encodes CASSGPGLAGGSTDTQYF.

There are many counts of this clonotype. The rearrangement joins TRBV4-3 to TRBJ2-1, with 8 bases aligning to TRBD1. Germline CDR1 LGHNA, CDR2 YSLEER. The CDR3 loop spans 17 amino acids. V shed 8 bases, J shed 2 bases, and the junction held 14 bases outside the gene matches. In DNA, the CDR3 is TGCGCCAGCGCCATGTTGGACAGGGTAGTTGCCTACAATGAGCAGTTCTTC. Translating gives CASAMLDRVVAYNEQFF.

This clonotype was seen repeatedly, ten times or more. V and J are TRBV29-1 and TRBJ2-7, with D unclear. This CDR3 has 13 amino acids. The V and J ends lost 2 bases and 6 bases respectively, with 14 bases between them. Germline values: CDR1 SQVTM, CDR2 ANQGSEA. The CDR3 is CSVESPWVGEQYF. DNA for the CDR3: TGCAGCGTTGAATCCCCCTGGGTGGGCGAGCAGTACTTC.

This clonotype was counted many times. The rearrangement joins TRBV6-6 to TRBJ1-5; the D gene is possibly TRBD1 (6 bases). The length of the CDR3 is 15 residues. Germline CDR1 reads MNHNY; CDR2 reads SVGAGI (reference sequence). V was clipped by 2 bases and J by 5 bases, with 13 bases between them. As DNA, the CDR3 is TGTGCCAGCAGTTACGCAGGGGTGGATCATCAGCCCCAGCATTTT. Its protein product is CASSYAGVDHQPQHF.

This clonotype was counted many times. The chain recombines TRBV18 with TRBJ2-2; D is perhaps TRBD2 (6 bases). Looked up from germline, CDR1 is KGHSH and CDR2 is LQKENI. Trimming stripped 8 bases from V and 1 base from J, with 11 bases between. The CDR3 sequence is 14 residues long. CDR3 sequence (DNA): TGTGCCAGCCCCTCCGGGGGGAACACCGGGGAGCTGTTTTTT. Amino acids: CASPSGGNTGELFF.

This clonotype was seen ten or more times. The genes are TRBV10-1 and TRBJ2-1, with D possibly being TRBD1 (5 bases). V shed 5 bases and J shed 6 bases, with 14 bases lying between them. Germline assignment: CDR1 WNHNN and CDR2 SYGVQD (reference sequence). The CDR3 spans 14 residues. CDR3 bases: TGCGCCAGCAGTTCCGACAGAACGGGCAATGAGCAGTTCTTC. This sequence encodes CASSSDRTGNEQFF.

This clonotype was counted a few times. This chain links TRBV28 with TRBJ1-1; D possibly corresponds to TRBD1 (5 bases). The V gene lost 2 bases and the J gene lost 0 bases, with 7 bases spanning the gap. Germline loops: CDR1 MDHEN, CDR2 SYDVKM. There are 14 residues in the CDR3. The CDR3 DNA reads as TGTGCCAGCAGTTTAGGGGGAATGAACACTGAAGCTTTCTTT. Its translation is CASSLGGMNTEAFF.

The rearrangement uses TRBV24-1 and TRBJ2-2; the match to TRBD2 covers 7 bases. This CDR3 is 16 amino acids long. The V gene end was trimmed by 7 bases and the J gene end by 3 bases; junction bases not matched to a gene: 10. CDR1 and CDR2 from the germline V gene are KGHDR and SFDVKD. CDR3 sequence (DNA): TGTGCCACCAGCGGTCGTCGACGGGGGGACACCGGGGAGCTGTTTTTT. It specifies CATSGRRRGDTGELFF.

The chain links TRBV3-1 to TRBJ2-2; the D gene is possibly TRBD1 (5 bases). This CDR3 spans 14 amino acids. V was shortened by 1 base and J by 5 bases, with 8 bases between the two germline ends. Germline V lookup: CDR1 LGHDT, CDR2 YNNKEL (reference sequence). The CDR3 spells CASSQVAGTGELFF. In nucleotides, the CDR3 is TGTGCCAGCAGCCAAGTAGCAGGGACCGGGGAGCTGTTTTTT.

This clonotype has at least ten counts. The junction departs from the called germline gene at one end, perhaps through a read error. This chain uses TRBV6-6 with TRBJ2-3; D is perhaps TRBD2 (7 bases). The CDR3 is made up of 16 amino acids. Germline loops: CDR1 MNHNY, CDR2 SVGAGI (reference sequence). The CDR3 sequence is CASTYPRGASTDTQYF. CDR3 in DNA: TGTGCCAGCACTTACCCACGGGGGGCTAGCACAGATACGCAGTATTTT.

This clonotype occurred many times. This chain uses TRBV3-1 with TRBJ1-3; 9 positions match TRBD1. Germline CDR1 LGHDT, CDR2 YNNKEL (reference sequence). The CDR3 runs to 14 residues. V was pared by 2 bases and J by 8 bases, with 4 bases of the junction left unmatched. In DNA form, the CDR3 reads TGTGCCAGCAGCCAAAACAGGGGGCAGGACACCATATATTTT. Residues: CASSQNRGQDTIYF. Filled out from reference TRBV3-1 and TRBJ1-3, the complete variable domain reads DTAVSQTPKYLVTQMGNDKSIKCEQNLGHDTMYWYKQDSKKFLKIMFSYNNKELIINETVPNRFSPKSPDKAHLNLHINSLELGDSAVYFCASSQNRGQDTIYFGEGSWLTVV.

As concerns this clonotype: Mismatch with germline at one junction end may stem from a read error. In DNA form, the CDR3 reads TGTGCCAGCAGTGACTCCACTTTCACCAGACAGGGGAGAATGGACTATGGCTACACCTTC. Translating gives CASSDSTFTRQGRMDYGYTF. This sequence joins TRBV6-2 or TRBV6-3 and TRBJ1-2; the match to TRBD1 covers 8 bases. CDR1 and CDR2 (germline): MNHEY, SVGEGT. The CDR3 is 20 amino acids.

The chain combines TRBV4-3 with TRBJ2-2; 12 bases map to TRBD2. After removal of 3 bases from V and 8 bases from J, the junction contained 7 bases not matched to a gene. Looked up from germline, CDR1 is LGHNA and CDR2 is YSLEER. The CDR3 has 16 amino acids. Here the CDR3 reads CASSQTPGTSGGELFF. CDR3 bases: TGCGCCAGCAGCCAGACTCCCGGGACTAGCGGGGGGGAGCTGTTTTTT.